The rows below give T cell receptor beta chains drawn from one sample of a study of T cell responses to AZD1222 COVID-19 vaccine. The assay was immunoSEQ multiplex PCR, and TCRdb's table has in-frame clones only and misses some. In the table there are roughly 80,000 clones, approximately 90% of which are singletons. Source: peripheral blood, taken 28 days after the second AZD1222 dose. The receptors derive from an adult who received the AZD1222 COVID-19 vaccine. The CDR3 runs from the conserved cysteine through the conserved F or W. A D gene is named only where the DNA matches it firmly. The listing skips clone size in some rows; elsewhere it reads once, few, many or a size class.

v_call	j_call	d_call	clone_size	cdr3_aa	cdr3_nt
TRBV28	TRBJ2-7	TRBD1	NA	CASSKGQGAMQQYF	TGTGCCAGCAGTAAGGGACAGGGAGCGATGCAGCAGTACTTC
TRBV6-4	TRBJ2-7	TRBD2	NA	CASSDSGGGQGYEQYF	TGTGCCAGCAGTGACTCGGGGGGAGGGCAGGGCTACGAGCAGTACTTC
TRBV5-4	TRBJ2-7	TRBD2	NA	CASSSLSGRAYEQYF	TGTGCCAGCAGCTCCCTTAGCGGGAGGGCCTACGAGCAGTACTTC
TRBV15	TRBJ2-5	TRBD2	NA	CATSRDLSGRGETQYF	TGTGCCACCAGCAGAGATCTAAGCGGGAGAGGGGAGACCCAGTACTTC
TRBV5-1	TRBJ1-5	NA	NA	CASSLGSDQPQHF	TGCGCCAGCAGCTTGGGGAGTGATCAGCCCCAGCATTTT
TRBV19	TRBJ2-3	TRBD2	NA	CASMGLAFSTDTQYF	TGTGCCAGTATGGGACTAGCGTTTAGCACAGATACGCAGTATTTT
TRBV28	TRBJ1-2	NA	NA	CASSTFLYGYTF	TGTGCCAGCAGTACCTTCTTGTATGGCTACACCTTC
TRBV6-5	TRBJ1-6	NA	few	CASSSGVLNSPLHF	TGTGCCAGCTCCTCGGGGGTCCTTAATTCACCCCTCCACTTT
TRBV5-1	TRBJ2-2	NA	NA	CASSFNGNTGELFF	TGCGCCAGCAGCTTTAACGGAAACACCGGGGAGCTGTTTTTT
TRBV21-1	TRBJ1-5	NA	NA	CASSNLRRGMGNQPQHF	TGTGCCAGCAGCAACCTACGCCGAGGGATGGGCAATCAGCCCCAGCATTTT
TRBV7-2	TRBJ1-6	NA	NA	CASSLDSSSYNSPLHF	TGTGCCAGCAGCTTAGATTCAAGCTCCTATAATTCACCCCTCCACTTT
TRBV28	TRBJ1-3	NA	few	CASSYGQGPGAGNTIYF	TGTGCCAGCAGTTATGGGCAAGGGCCAGGGGCTGGAAACACCATATATTTT
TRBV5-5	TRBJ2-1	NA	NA	CASAGLSSYNEQFF	TGTGCCAGCGCGGGCCTAAGCTCCTACAATGAGCAGTTCTTC
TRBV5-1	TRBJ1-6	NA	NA	CASSPKGEYFF	TGCGCCAGCAGCCCTAAGGGGGAGTACTTCTTT
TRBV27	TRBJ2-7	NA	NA	CASSLEPGPYEQYF	TGTGCCAGCAGTTTGGAACCTGGGCCCTACGAGCAGTACTTC
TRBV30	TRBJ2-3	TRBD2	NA	CAWRGGSGPTDTQYF	TGTGCCTGGAGGGGGGGTAGCGGGCCCACAGATACGCAGTATTTT
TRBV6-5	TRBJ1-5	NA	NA	CASSYGGGQPQHF	TGTGCCAGCAGTTACGGAGGGGGGCAGCCCCAGCATTTT
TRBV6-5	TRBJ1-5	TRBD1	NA	CASTAQGVGNQPQHF	TGTGCCAGCACCGCACAGGGGGTTGGCAATCAGCCCCAGCATTTT
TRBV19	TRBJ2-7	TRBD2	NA	CASSTTSGSFNEQYF	TGTGCCAGTAGTACCACTAGCGGGAGTTTCAACGAGCAGTACTTC
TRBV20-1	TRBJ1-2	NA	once	CSARFSMGYTF	TGCAGTGCTAGGTTCAGCATGGGCTACACCTTC
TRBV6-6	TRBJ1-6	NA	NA	CASKGANSPLHF	TGTGCCAGCAAAGGGGCAAATTCACCCCTCCACTTT
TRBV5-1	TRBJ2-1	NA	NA	CASSLDGISYNEQFF	TGCGCCAGCAGCTTGGACGGGATCTCCTACAATGAGCAGTTCTTC
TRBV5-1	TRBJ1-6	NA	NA	CASSLAADPPLHF	TGCGCCAGCAGCTTGGCCGCAGACCCACCCCTCCACTTT
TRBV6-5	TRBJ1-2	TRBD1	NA	CASRGQGAGNYGYTF	TGTGCCAGCAGGGGACAGGGGGCCGGTAACTATGGCTACACCTTC
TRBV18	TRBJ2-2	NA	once	CASSLGVDTGELFF	TGTGCCAGCTCACTAGGGGTCGACACCGGGGAGCTGTTTTTT
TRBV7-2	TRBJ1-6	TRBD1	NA	CASSPDRGPLHF	TGTGCCAGCAGCCCGGACAGGGGGCCCCTCCACTTT
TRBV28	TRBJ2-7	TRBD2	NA	CASRRGGWFSEQYF	TGTGCCAGCCGCCGGGGGGGGTGGTTCTCCGAGCAGTACTTC
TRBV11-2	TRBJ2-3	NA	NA	CASSLVSDTQYF	TGTGCCAGCAGCTTAGTGTCAGATACGCAGTATTTT
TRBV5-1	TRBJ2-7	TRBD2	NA	CASSELAGGVRYEQYF	TGCGCCAGCAGCGAACTAGCGGGAGGAGTTCGATACGAGCAGTACTTC
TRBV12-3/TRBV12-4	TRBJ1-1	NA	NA	CASSLRETEAFF	TGTGCCAGCAGTTTGAGGGAAACTGAAGCTTTCTTT
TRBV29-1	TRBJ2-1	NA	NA	CSVVGTYNEQFF	TGCAGCGTTGTCGGGACATACAATGAGCAGTTCTTC
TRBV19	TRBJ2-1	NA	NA	CASSIYRGGNEQFF	TGTGCCAGTAGTATTTACAGGGGAGGCAATGAGCAGTTCTTC
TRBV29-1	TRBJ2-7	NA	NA	CSVALGTVYEQYF	TGCAGCGTTGCTTTGGGAACAGTCTACGAGCAGTACTTC
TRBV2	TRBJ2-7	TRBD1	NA	CASSVGQGYEQYF	TGTGCCAGCAGTGTCGGACAGGGGTACGAGCAGTACTTC
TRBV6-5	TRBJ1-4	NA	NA	CASIHLRGEKLFF	TGTGCCAGCATTCACCTCAGAGGTGAAAAACTGTTTTTT
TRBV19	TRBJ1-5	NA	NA	CASSYSNQPQHF	TGTGCCAGTAGTTATAGCAATCAGCCCCAGCATTTT
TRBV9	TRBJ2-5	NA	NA	CASSVEGSRETQYF	TGTGCCAGCAGCGTAGAAGGGAGTAGGGAGACCCAGTACTTC
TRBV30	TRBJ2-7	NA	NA	CAWKIDQTGQYF	TGTGCCTGGAAGATAGACCAAACGGGGCAGTACTTC
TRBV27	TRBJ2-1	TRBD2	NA	CASSPGTSGRYNEQFF	TGTGCCAGCAGTCCAGGGACTAGCGGGAGGTACAATGAGCAGTTCTTC
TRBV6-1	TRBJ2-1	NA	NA	CASSEVRRSNEQFF	TGTGCCAGCAGTGAAGTAAGGAGGTCTAATGAGCAGTTCTTC
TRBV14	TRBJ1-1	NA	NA	CASSQDRSLNTEAFF	TGTGCCAGCAGCCAAGATCGCAGCTTGAACACTGAAGCTTTCTTT
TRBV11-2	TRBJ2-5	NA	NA	CASSLGETQYF	TGTGCCAGCAGCTTAGGGGAGACCCAGTACTTC
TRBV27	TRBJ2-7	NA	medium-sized	CASGAWSVRDEQYF	TGTGCCAGCGGTGCATGGAGCGTACGGGACGAGCAGTACTTC
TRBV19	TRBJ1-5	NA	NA	CASSIGGGLPSNQPQHF	TGTGCCAGTAGTATAGGGGGAGGACTACCTAGCAATCAGCCCCAGCATTTT
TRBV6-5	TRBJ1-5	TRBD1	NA	CASKGATGNQPQHF	TGTGCCAGCAAGGGGGCTACGGGCAATCAGCCCCAGCATTTT
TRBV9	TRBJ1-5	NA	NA	CASSRSTQFDQPQHF	TGTGCCAGCAGCCGTTCGACACAATTCGATCAGCCCCAGCATTTT
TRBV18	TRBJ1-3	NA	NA	CASSPNGLNGNTIYF	TGTGCCAGCTCACCGAACGGGCTAAATGGAAACACCATATATTTT
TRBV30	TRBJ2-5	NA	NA	CAWSVGPQETQYF	TGTGCCTGGAGTGTAGGTCCCCAAGAGACCCAGTACTTC